These T cell receptor beta chains were read from a single sample in a study of blood T cell repertoires in COVID-19. Produced via immunoSEQ multiplex PCR; TCRdb's table is partial and in-frame only. The table shows 200,000 or so clones, with 83% occurring only once. Sequencing was performed on PBMCs or T cells enriched from blood (not recorded which). These receptors were collected from a woman in her fifties or sixties who had been exposed to COVID-19. The CDR3 runs from the conserved cysteine through the conserved F or W. D genes are given only for firm matches. The size entry is marked missing in some rows and otherwise reads once, few, many or a size class.

clone size	V gene	J gene	D gene	CDR3 DNA	CDR3 protein
.	TRBV5-1	TRBJ1-1	TRBD1	TGCGCCAGCAGCTCCCGGGACAGCTCTTTGAACACTGAAGCTTTCTTT	CASSSRDSSLNTEAFF
.	TRBV5-1	TRBJ1-3	TRBD1	TGCGCCAGCAGGTCCGGGACAGGGGCTGGAAACACCATATATTTT	CASRSGTGAGNTIYF
.	TRBV5-1	TRBJ2-7	TRBD1	TGCGCCAGCAGCTTGGGGGACAGGACCTCCTACGAGCAGTACTTC	CASSLGDRTSYEQYF
.	TRBV7-9	TRBJ1-5	.	TGTGCCAGCAGCCCCTCCGGGACAACGCATCAGCCCCAGCATTTT	CASSPSGTTHQPQHF
once	TRBV5-6	TRBJ1-4	TRBD1	TGTGCCAGCAGCTTCCGGACAGGGGTCACAACTAATGAAAAACTGTTTTTT	CASSFRTGVTTNEKLFF
.	TRBV5-4	TRBJ2-5	.	TGTGCCAGCAGCTTAATCAGCCAAGAGACCCAGTACTTC	CASSLISQETQYF
.	TRBV7-6	TRBJ1-4	.	TGTGCCAGCAGCCCAAGCAGGGGTCTCAATGAAAAACTGTTTTTT	CASSPSRGLNEKLFF
.	TRBV6-1	TRBJ2-7	.	TGTGCCAGCAGTGACAGAACCTCCTACGAGCAGTACTTC	CASSDRTSYEQYF
.	TRBV3-1/TRBV3-2	TRBJ1-1	.	TGTGCCAGCAGCCCGACCGACTGGGGGGACCGGGCTGAAGCTTTCTTT	CASSPTDWGDRAEAFF
.	TRBV13	TRBJ2-3	.	TGTGCCAGCAGCTCCGGACAGCTCACAGATACGCAGTATTTT	CASSSGQLTDTQYF
.	TRBV30	TRBJ1-1	.	TGTGCCTGGAGTGTTGTCGGGTTGAACACTGAAGCTTTCTTT	CAWSVVGLNTEAFF
.	TRBV13	TRBJ1-1	.	TGTGCCAGCAGCTTGCGGGCCACTGAAGCTTTCTTT	CASSLRATEAFF
.	TRBV18	TRBJ1-2	.	TGTGCCAGCTCACCACGGCCGGGGTCTTCTTCGGGCTACACCTTC	CASSPRPGSSSGYTF
.	TRBV12-3/TRBV12-4	TRBJ2-5	.	TGTGCCAGCAGTGCGGGTGGTCAAGAGACCCAGTACTTC	CASSAGGQETQYF
.	TRBV6-5	TRBJ1-2	.	TGTGCCAGCAGCCAACATGATAACTATGGCTACACCTTC	CASSQHDNYGYTF
.	TRBV7-2	TRBJ2-7	.	TGTGCCAGCAGCTTGGGCTTCTACGAGCAGTACTTC	CASSLGFYEQYF
.	TRBV9	TRBJ2-5	.	TGTGCCAGCAGCGTAACTAGCTATGGGGAGACCCAGTACTTC	CASSVTSYGETQYF
.	TRBV12-3/TRBV12-4	TRBJ1-2	.	TGTGCCAGCACCCCACAGGGCTATGGCTACACCTTC	CASTPQGYGYTF
few	TRBV5-1	TRBJ2-2	.	TGCGCCAGCAGCCTTCACTCGAACACCGGGGAGCTGTTTTTT	CASSLHSNTGELFF
.	TRBV20-1	TRBJ1-2	.	TGCAGTGCTAGTAAGGCCAGGGTAGACGGCTACACCTTC	CSASKARVDGYTF
.	TRBV11-1	TRBJ2-1	TRBD2	TGTGCCAGCAGCTCTACGGCGGGGGGCCACAATGAGCAGTTCTTC	CASSSTAGGHNEQFF
.	TRBV7-3	TRBJ1-1	.	TGTGCCAGCAGCCTACGAAGGGGGACTGAAGCTTTCTTT	CASSLRRGTEAFF
once	TRBV27	TRBJ1-1	TRBD1	TGTGCCAGCAGAGATACAGGGGTGGCTGAAGCTTTCTTT	CASRDTGVAEAFF
many	TRBV6-2/TRBV6-3	TRBJ1-1	.	TGTGCCAGCAGTTCCGGCAGGGTGTTGAACACTGAAGCTTTCTTT	CASSSGRVLNTEAFF